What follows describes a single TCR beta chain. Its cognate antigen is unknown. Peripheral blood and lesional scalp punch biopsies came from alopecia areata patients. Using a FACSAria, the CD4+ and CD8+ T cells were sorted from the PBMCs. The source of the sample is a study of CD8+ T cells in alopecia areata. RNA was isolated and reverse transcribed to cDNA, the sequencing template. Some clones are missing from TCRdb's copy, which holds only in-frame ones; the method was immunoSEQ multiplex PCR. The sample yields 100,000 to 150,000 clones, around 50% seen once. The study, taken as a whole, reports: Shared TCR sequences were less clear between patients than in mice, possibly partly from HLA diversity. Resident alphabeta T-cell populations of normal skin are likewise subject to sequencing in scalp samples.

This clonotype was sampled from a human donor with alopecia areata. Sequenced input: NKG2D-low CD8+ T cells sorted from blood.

Here the CDR3 reads CASSTTPYNEQFF. The CDR3 DNA sequence: TGTGCCAGCAGCACGACACCCTACAATGAGCAGTTCTTC. The chain is built from TRBV27 and TRBJ2-1; D is ambiguous. Between the trimmed V and J ends, which lost 6 bases and 2 bases, there was a span of 8 bases. The CDR3 is made up of 13 amino acids. Germline CDR1 MNHEY, CDR2 SMNVEV (reference sequence).